This is a list of T cell receptor beta chains from one sample in a study of blood T cell repertoires in COVID-19. The method was immunoSEQ multiplex PCR; TCRdb's version includes in-frame clones alone and lacks a portion of them. The profile shows hundreds of thousands of clones, around 89% of them singletons. Material: peripheral blood. Every receptor here comes from a woman in her 40s who had recovered from COVID-19. Both conserved end residues are part of each CDR3. Fields, in order: clone size, V gene, J gene, D gene, CDR3 DNA, CDR3 protein. A D gene is named only where the DNA matches it firmly. Size tells how often a clone was seen (once, few, many) or the class of an expanded clone, and some rows leave it out.

>.|TRBV7-9|TRBJ2-2|.
TGTGCCAGCAGCCCATTTGGGTGGGGGCGCGACACCGGGGAGCTGTTTTTT
CASSPFGWGRDTGELFF
>.|TRBV5-4|TRBJ2-7|TRBD2
TGTGCCAGCAGCTTGGGGCTAGCGGGAGGAGTTGGGGAGCAGTACTTC
CASSLGLAGGVGEQYF
>.|TRBV19|TRBJ1-2|.
TGTGCCAGTAGTATCCCACAGGGTCGGAACTATGGCTACACCTTC
CASSIPQGRNYGYTF
>.|TRBV5-1|TRBJ1-1|.
TGCGCCAGCAGCCTGGGGCGCGGAACTGAAGCTTTCTTT
CASSLGRGTEAFF
>.|TRBV10-3|TRBJ2-1|TRBD2
TGTGCCATCAGTGAGGGGACTACCACCTACAATGAGCAGTTCTTC
CAISEGTTTYNEQFF
>.|TRBV3-1/TRBV3-2|TRBJ1-2|.
TGTGCCAGCAGCCAAGACCTTAAAATCCTTAACTATGGCTACACCTTC
CASSQDLKILNYGYTF
>.|TRBV27|TRBJ2-1|TRBD2
TGTGCCAGCAGTTTATCGCCAGCGGGAGCTCTGAGTGAGCAGTTCTTC
CASSLSPAGALSEQFF
>.|TRBV18|TRBJ2-1|TRBD1
TGTGCCAGCTCACCACGGGCAGGGGGCAATGAGCAGTTCTTC
CASSPRAGGNEQFF
>.|TRBV7-8|TRBJ1-1|TRBD1
TGTGCCAGCAGCCCCGGACAGGGAAAATACGGTACTGAAGCTTTCTTT
CASSPGQGKYGTEAFF
>few|TRBV6-5|TRBJ1-1|TRBD1
TGTGCCAGCAGTTCGACAGGGTACACTGAAGCTTTCTTT
CASSSTGYTEAFF
>.|TRBV6-6|TRBJ2-2|.
TGTGCCAGCAGCCGAGCACCCCAGTCGGGGCTGTTTTTT
CASSRAPQSGLFF
>.|TRBV7-9|TRBJ1-1|TRBD1
TGTGCCAGCAGCCTAAGGGCCGGGACAGGTCCGAACACTGAAGCTTTCTTT
CASSLRAGTGPNTEAFF